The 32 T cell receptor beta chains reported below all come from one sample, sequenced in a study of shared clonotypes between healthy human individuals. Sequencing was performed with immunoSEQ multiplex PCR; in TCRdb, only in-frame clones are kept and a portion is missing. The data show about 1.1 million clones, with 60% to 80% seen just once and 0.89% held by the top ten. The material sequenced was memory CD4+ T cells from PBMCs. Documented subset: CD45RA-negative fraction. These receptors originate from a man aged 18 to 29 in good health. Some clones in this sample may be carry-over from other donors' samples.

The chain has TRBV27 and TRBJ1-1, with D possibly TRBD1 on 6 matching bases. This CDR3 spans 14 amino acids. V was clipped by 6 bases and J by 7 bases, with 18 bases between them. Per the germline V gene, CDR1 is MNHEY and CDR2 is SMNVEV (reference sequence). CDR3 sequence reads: CASRNRVLRGEAFF. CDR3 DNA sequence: TGTGCCAGCAGGAACAGGGTCTTACGCGGTGAAGCTTTCTTT.

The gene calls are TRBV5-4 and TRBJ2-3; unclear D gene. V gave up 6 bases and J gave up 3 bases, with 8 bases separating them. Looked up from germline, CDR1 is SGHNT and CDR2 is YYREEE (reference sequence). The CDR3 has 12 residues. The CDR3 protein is CASTSSTDTQYF. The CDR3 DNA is TGTGCCAGCACCTCCTCTACAGATACGCAGTATTTT.

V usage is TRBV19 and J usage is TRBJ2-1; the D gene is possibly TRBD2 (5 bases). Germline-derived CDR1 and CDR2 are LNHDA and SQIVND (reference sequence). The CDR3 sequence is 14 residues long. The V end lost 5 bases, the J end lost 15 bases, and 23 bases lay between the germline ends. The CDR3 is CASSSPSHDGRRFF. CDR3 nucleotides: TGTGCCAGTAGTTCCCCTAGCCACGACGGAAGGCGGTTCTTC.

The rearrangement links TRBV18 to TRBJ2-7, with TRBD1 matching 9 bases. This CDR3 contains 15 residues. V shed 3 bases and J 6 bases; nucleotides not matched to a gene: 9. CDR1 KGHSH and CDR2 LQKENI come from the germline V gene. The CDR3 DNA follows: TGTGCCAGCTCACCCCCCGGGACAGGGTATTCCGAGCAGTACTTC. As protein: CASSPPGTGYSEQYF.

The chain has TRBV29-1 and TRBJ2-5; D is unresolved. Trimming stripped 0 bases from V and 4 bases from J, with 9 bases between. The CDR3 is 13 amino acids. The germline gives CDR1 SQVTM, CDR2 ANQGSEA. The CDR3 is CSVEEVVTETQYF. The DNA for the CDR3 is TGCAGCGTTGAAGAGGTAGTAACAGAGACCCAGTACTTC.

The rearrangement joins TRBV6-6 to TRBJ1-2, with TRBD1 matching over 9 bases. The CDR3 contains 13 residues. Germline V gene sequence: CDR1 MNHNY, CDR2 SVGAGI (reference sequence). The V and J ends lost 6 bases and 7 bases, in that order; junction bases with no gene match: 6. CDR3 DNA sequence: TGTGCCAGCAGACGCACAGGGGGCTCTGGCTACACCTTC. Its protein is CASRRTGGSGYTF.

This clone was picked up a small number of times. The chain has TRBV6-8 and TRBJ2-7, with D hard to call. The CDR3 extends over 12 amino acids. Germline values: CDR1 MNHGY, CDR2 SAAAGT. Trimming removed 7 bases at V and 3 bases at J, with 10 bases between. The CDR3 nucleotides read TGTGCCAGCAAGTCTCTGATCTACGAGCAGTACTTC. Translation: CASKSLIYEQYF.

The CDR3 reads CASSPDERAYNEQFF. The CDR3 DNA is TGCGCCAGCAGCCCCGATGAGAGAGCCTACAATGAGCAGTTCTTC. The chain links TRBV5-1 to TRBJ2-1; no clear D. This CDR3 spans 15 amino acids. V was pared by 4 bases and J by 2 bases, with 13 bases between. Looked up from germline, CDR1 is SGHRS and CDR2 is YFSETQ.

In DNA, the CDR3 is TGTGCCAGCAGTGGGTCTCAGGGGATAGGGACCTTC. Translation gives CASSGSQGIGTF. The J gene is TRBJ1-2, the V gene TRBV2, with D perhaps matching TRBD1 (6 bases). The CDR3 is made up of 12 amino acids. V was pared by 4 bases and J by 14 bases, with 17 bases between. Germline V gene data show CDR1 as SNHLY and CDR2 as FYNNEI. Full variable domain (remainder filled in from reference TRBV2 and TRBJ1-2): EPEVTQTPSHQVTQMGQEVILRCVPISNHLYFYWYRQILGQKVEFLVSFYNNEISEKSEIFDDQFSVERPDGSNFTLKIRSTKLEDSAMYFCASSGSQGIGTFGSGTRLTVV.

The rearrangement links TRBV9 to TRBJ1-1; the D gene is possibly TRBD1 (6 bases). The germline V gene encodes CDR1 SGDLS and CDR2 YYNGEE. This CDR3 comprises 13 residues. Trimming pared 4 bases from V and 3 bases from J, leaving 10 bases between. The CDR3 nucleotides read TGTGCCAGCAGCCGGGGGGCGGACACTGAAGCTTTCTTT. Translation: CASSRGADTEAFF.

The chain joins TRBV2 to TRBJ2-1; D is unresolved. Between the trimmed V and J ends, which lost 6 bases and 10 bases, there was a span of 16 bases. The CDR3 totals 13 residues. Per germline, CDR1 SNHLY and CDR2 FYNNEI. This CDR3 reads CASSPSIRGEQFF. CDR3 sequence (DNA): TGTGCCAGCAGCCCCTCGATCCGTGGGGAGCAGTTCTTC.

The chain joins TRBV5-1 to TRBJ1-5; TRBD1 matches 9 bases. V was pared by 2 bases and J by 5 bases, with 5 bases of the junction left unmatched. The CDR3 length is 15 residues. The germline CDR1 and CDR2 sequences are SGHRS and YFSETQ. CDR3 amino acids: CASSFTGGTDQPQHF. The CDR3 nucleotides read TGCGCCAGCAGCTTCACAGGGGGCACGGATCAGCCCCAGCATTTT.

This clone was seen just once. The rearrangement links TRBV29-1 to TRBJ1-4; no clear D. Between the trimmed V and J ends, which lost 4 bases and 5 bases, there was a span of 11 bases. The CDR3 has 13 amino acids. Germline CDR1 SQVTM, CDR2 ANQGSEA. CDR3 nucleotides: TGCAGCGTTGGACACCGGCCGAATGAAAAACTGTTTTTT. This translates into CSVGHRPNEKLFF.

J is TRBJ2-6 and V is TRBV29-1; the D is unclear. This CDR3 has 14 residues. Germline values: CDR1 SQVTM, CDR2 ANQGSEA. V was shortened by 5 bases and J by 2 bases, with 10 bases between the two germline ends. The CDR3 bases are TGCAGCGTTCAAAGGAATACTGGGGCCAACGTCCTGACTTTC. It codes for CSVQRNTGANVLTF.

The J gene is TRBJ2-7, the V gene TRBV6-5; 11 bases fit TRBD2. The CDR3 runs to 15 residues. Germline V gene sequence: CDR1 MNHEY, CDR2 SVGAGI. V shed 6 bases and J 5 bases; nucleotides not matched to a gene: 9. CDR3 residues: CASSPLAGGHNEQYF. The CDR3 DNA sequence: TGTGCCAGCAGCCCCCTAGCGGGAGGTCACAACGAGCAGTACTTC.

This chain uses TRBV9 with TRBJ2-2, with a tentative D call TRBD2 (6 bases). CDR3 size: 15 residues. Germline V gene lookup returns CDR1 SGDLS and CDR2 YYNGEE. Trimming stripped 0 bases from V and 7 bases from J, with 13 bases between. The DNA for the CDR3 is TGTGCCAGCAGCGTAGCTACTAGCAGCTACGGGGAGCTGTTTTTT. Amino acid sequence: CASSVATSSYGELFF.

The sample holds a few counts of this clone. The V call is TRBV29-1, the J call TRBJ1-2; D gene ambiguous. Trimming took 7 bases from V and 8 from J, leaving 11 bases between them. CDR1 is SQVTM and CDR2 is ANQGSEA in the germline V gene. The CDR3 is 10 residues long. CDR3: CSAWVRGYTF. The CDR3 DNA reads TGCAGCGCCTGGGTTCGCGGCTACACCTTC. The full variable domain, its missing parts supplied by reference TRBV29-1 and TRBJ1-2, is SAVISQKPSRDICQRGTSLTIQCQVDSQVTMMFWYRQQPGQSLTLIATANQGSEATYESGFVIDKFPISRPNLTFSTLTVSNMSPEDSSIYLCSAWVRGYTFGSGTRLTVV.

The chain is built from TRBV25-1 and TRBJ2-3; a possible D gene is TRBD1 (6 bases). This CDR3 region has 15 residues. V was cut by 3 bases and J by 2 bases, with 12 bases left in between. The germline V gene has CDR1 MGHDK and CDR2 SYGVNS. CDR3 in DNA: TGTGCCAGCAGTGATCTCGGACAGTACACAGATACGCAGTATTTT. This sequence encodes CASSDLGQYTDTQYF.

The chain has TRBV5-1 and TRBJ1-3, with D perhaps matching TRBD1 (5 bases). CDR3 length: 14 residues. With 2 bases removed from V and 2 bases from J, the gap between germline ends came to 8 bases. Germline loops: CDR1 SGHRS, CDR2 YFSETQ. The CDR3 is CASSFSGPGNTIYF. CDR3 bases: TGCGCCAGCAGCTTCTCAGGGCCTGGAAACACCATATATTTT.

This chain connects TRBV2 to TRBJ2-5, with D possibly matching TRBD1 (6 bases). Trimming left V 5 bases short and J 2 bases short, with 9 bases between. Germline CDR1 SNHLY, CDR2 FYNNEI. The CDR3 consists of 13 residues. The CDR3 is CASSQDSQETQYF. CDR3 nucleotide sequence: TGTGCCAGCAGTCAGGACAGTCAAGAGACCCAGTACTTC.

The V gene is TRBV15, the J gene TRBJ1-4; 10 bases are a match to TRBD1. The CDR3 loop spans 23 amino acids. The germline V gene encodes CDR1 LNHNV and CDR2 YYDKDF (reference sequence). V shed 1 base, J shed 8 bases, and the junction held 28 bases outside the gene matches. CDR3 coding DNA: TGTGCCACCAGCAGAGGGGGACCCCGTTTCGGGACAGGGGCCGCAACGGCGAGGGAAAAACTGTTTTTT. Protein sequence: CATSRGGPRFGTGAATAREKLFF.

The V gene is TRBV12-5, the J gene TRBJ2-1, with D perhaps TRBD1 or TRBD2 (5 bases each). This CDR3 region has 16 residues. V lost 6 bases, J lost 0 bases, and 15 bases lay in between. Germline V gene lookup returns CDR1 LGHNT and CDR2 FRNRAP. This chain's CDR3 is CASGRQRGLSYNEQFF. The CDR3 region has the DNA TGTGCTAGTGGACGCCAGAGGGGCCTCTCCTACAATGAGCAGTTCTTC.

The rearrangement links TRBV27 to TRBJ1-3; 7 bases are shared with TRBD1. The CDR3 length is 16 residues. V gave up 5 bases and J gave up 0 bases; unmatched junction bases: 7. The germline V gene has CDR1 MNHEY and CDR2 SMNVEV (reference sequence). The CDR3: CASSPHRDSSGNTIYF. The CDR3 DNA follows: TGTGCCAGCAGTCCGCACCGGGACAGCTCTGGAAACACCATATATTTT.

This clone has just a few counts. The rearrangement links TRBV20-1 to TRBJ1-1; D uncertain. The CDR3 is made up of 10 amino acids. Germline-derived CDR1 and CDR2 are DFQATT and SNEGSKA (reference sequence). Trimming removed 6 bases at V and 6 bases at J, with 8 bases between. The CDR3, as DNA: TGCAGTGCGAGCTCCCCTGAAGCTTTCTTT. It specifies CSASSPEAFF.

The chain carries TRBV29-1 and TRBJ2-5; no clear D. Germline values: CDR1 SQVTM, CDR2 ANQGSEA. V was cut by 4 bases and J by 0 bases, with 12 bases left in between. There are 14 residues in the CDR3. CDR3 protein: CSVADSRYQETQYF. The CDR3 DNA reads TGCAGCGTTGCAGACTCCCGGTACCAAGAGACCCAGTACTTC.

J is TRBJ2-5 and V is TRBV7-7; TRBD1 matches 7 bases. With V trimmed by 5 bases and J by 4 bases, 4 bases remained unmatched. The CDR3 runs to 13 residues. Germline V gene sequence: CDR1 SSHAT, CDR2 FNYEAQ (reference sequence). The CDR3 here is CASSTSGGETQYF. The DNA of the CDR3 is TGTGCCAGCAGCACCTCAGGGGGAGAGACCCAGTACTTC. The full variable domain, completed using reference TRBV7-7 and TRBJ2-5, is GAGVSQSPRYKVTKRGQDVTLRCDPISSHATLYWYQQALGQGPEFLTYFNYEAQPDKSGLPSDRFSAERPEGSISTLTIQRTEQRDSAMYRCASSTSGGETQYFGPGTRLLVL.

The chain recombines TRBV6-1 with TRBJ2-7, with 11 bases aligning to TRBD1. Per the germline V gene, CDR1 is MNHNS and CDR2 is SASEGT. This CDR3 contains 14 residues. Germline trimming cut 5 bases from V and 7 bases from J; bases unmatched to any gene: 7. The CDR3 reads CASSNGQGAREQYF. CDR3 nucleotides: TGTGCCAGCAGTAATGGACAGGGGGCAAGGGAGCAGTACTTC.

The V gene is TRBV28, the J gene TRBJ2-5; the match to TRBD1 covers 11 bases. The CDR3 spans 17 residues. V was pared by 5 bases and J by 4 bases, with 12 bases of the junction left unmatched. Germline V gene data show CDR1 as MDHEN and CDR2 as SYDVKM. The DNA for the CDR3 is TGTGCCAGCAGTGTCCGAGGGACAGGGGGAGGAGGAGAGACCCAGTACTTC. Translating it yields CASSVRGTGGGGETQYF. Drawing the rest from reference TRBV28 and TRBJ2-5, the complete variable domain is DVKVTQSSRYLVKRTGEKVFLECVQDMDHENMFWYRQDPGLGLRLIYFSYDVKMKEKGDIPEGYSVSREKKERFSLILESASTNQTSMYLCASSVRGTGGGGETQYFGPGTRLLVL.

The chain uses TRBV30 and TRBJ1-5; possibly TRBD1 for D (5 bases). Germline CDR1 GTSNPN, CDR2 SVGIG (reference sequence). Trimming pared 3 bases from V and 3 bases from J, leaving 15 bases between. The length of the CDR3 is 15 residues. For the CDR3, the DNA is TGTGCCTGGAGGAATCCTGACAGAGTCAATCAGCCCCAGCATTTT. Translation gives CAWRNPDRVNQPQHF.

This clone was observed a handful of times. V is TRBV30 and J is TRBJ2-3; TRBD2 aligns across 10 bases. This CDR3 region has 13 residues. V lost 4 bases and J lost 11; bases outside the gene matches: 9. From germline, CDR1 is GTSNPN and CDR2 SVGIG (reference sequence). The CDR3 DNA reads TGTGCCTGGACTAGCGGGAGCGCCTCCCGGCAGTATTTT. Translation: CAWTSGSASRQYF.

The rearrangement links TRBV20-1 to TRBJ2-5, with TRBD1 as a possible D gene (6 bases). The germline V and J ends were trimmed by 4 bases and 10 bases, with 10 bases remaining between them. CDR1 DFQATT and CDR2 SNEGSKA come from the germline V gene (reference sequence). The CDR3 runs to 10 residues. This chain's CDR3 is CSAIHRDQYF. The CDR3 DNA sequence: TGCAGTGCTATACACAGGGACCAGTACTTC.

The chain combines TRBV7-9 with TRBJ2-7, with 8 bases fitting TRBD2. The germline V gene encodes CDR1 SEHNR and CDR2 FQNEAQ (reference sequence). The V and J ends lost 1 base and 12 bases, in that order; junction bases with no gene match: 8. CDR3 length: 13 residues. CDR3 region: CASSLDPGLVLYF. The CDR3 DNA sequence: TGTGCCAGCAGCTTAGATCCGGGACTAGTGCTGTACTTC.